This T cell receptor beta chain is from a study of Ad26.COV2.S vaccination and SARS-CoV-2 variants. Study summary: Intramuscularly, Ad26.COV2.S was given either once or twice, 56 days apart. Regarding the study as a whole: Vaccinees showed greater spike-specific TCR breadth than placebo recipients. The analyses of TCR breadth and depth may have understated the size of total T cell responses.

Some clones are missing from TCRdb's copy, which holds only in-frame ones; the method was immunoSEQ multiplex PCR. The sample lists 290,000 or so clones; around 87% were seen once. Comments on this clone: The target antigen is unknown.

Treatment denoted: some 20 received Ad26.COV2.S at low or high dose, single or two shots; roughly 5 received placebo; per-sample allocation not given. Samples came from day 63 after the first vaccine or placebo injection. Source: peripheral blood, taken in a trial of Ad26.COV2.S vaccine versus placebo. The clonotype was recovered from a person aged 18-60 years who received the Ad26.COV2.S COVID-19 vaccine or a placebo.

The DNA for the CDR3 is TGTGCCAGCAGCCCCGGACTTGTACTCACAGATACGCAGTATTTT. Translated: CASSPGLVLTDTQYF. The chain employs TRBV9 and TRBJ2-3, with D perhaps TRBD2 (5 bases). Deletions cut 4 bases from V and 2 bases from J, with 14 bases between. CDR3 length: 15 residues. In germline, CDR1 is SGDLS, CDR2 YYNGEE.